The 16 T cell receptor beta chains given below trace back to one sample, sequenced in a study of blood T cells in healthy people across ages. Next came a second PCR, run for roughly 6 to 11 cycles, which used a sample-barcoded 5' primer along with a J-beta primer mix. TCRdb fed the 5' RACE reads into MiXCR, producing one record per CDR3 protein. The sample includes 550,000 to 650,000 distinct CDR3 sequences, 25% to 30% seen only once; the top ten take approximately 14%. The source material was blood. The receptors shown here come from a woman of 80 years or more in good health.

This clonotype was seen a few times. V gene TRBV7-2 combines with J gene TRBJ1-2; maybe TRBD1 (6 bases). The CDR3 sequence is 15 residues long. V was trimmed by 5 bases and J by 0 bases, leaving 13 bases between them. CDR1 is SGHTA, CDR2 FQGNSA, per germline. The CDR3, as DNA: TGTGCCAGCAGCCCATGGACAGCCTCTAACTATGGCTACACCTTC. Translating it yields CASSPWTASNYGYTF. The whole variable domain, remainder taken from reference TRBV7-2 and TRBJ1-2, is GAGVSQSPSNKVTEKGKDVELRCDPISGHTALYWYRQSLGQGLEFLIYFQGNSAPDKSGLPSDRFSAERTGGSVSTLTIQRTQQEDSAVYLCASSPWTASNYGYTFGSGTRLTVV.

CDR3 protein: CASSPTSGVSSYNEQFF. The CDR3 DNA follows: TGCGCCAGCAGCCCTACTAGCGGGGTTAGCTCCTACAATGAGCAGTTCTTC. V usage is TRBV5-1 and J usage is TRBJ2-1, with 10 positions matching TRBD2. The CDR3 is 17 residues long. V was clipped by 4 bases and J by 0 bases; unmatched bases: 7. Germline-derived CDR1 and CDR2 are SGHRS and YFSETQ.

This chain joins TRBV28 and TRBJ2-1, with D hard to call. Deletions cut 6 bases from V and 0 bases from J, with 6 bases between. The CDR3 contains 13 residues. CDR1 is MDHEN, CDR2 SYDVKM, per germline. The CDR3 DNA is TGTGCCAGCAGCACCTTCTCCTACAATGAGCAGTTCTTC. The encoded protein is CASSTFSYNEQFF.

In this sample, this clonotype turned up many times. The chain carries TRBV10-3 and TRBJ2-4, with 15 bases matching TRBD2. The germline gives CDR1 ENHRY, CDR2 SYGVKD. The J segment lost 3 bases and the V segment lost 10 bases, leaving 7 bases of the junction unmatched. The CDR3 totals 16 residues. For the CDR3, the DNA is TGTGCCACCCAGAGGACTAGCGGGGGGGTCAAAAACATTCAGTACTTC. As protein: CATQRTSGGVKNIQYF.

This clonotype was detected a few times. The chain has TRBV6-6 and TRBJ1-5; TRBD1 aligns across 9 bases. The CDR3 sequence is 13 residues long. The V segment lost 9 bases and the J segment 9 bases; nucleotides outside the gene matches: 9. Germline CDR1 is MNHNY and CDR2 is SVGAGI (reference sequence). The CDR3 here is CASRQGVIRPQHF. In DNA form, the CDR3 reads TGTGCCAGTAGACAGGGGGTGATTCGGCCCCAGCATTTT.

This clonotype occurred once. The chain has TRBV30 and TRBJ2-1, with 7 bases fitting TRBD1. Germline values: CDR1 GTSNPN, CDR2 SVGIG (reference sequence). CDR3 length equals 14 residues. With V trimmed by 5 bases and J by 7 bases, 11 bases remained unmatched. CDR3 DNA: TGTGCCTGGGGGGCCGAGGGGGCCTGGAATGAGCAGTTCTTC. Amino acid sequence: CAWGAEGAWNEQFF.

This clonotype was counted ten times or more. The V and J genes are TRBV7-6 and TRBJ1-5, with TRBD1 as a possible D gene (5 bases). CDR1 is SGHVS, CDR2 FNYEAQ, per germline. Trimming cost V 4 bases and J 7 bases, with 17 bases left between them. The CDR3 is 15 residues long. CDR3 nucleotide sequence: TGTGCCAGCAGCTCGAATCAGGGTACCGGGCAGCCCCAGCATTTT. Translation: CASSSNQGTGQPQHF. Using reference TRBV7-6 and TRBJ1-5 for the parts outside the CDR3, the full variable domain is GAGVSQSPRYKVTKRGQDVALRCDPISGHVSLYWYRQALGQGPEFLTYFNYEAQQDKSGLPNDRFSAERPEGSISTLTIQRTEQRDSAMYRCASSSNQGTGQPQHFGDGTRLSIL.

The genes are TRBV6-2 or TRBV6-3 and TRBJ2-1; D call uncertain. CDR3 length equals 16 residues. Germline V gene data show CDR1 as MNHEY and CDR2 as SVGEGT. Trimming left V 4 bases short and J 0 bases short, with 13 bases between. Here the CDR3 reads CASSSTHYSSYNEQFF. The CDR3 DNA follows: TGTGCCAGCAGTTCCACTCACTACAGCTCCTACAATGAGCAGTTCTTC.

V gene TRBV7-2 combines with J gene TRBJ2-1; D ambiguous. Germline-derived CDR1 and CDR2 are SGHTA and FQGNSA. The CDR3 sequence is 14 residues long. Trimming shortened V by 7 bases and J by 0 bases, and 10 bases separated the two germline ends. CDR3 region: CASIRDSSYNEQFF. For the CDR3, the DNA is TGTGCCAGCATACGCGATAGCTCCTACAATGAGCAGTTCTTC. The variable domain in full, with the rest retrieved from reference TRBV7-2 and TRBJ2-1, is GAGVSQSPSNKVTEKGKDVELRCDPISGHTALYWYRQSLGQGLEFLIYFQGNSAPDKSGLPSDRFSAERTGGSVSTLTIQRTQQEDSAVYLCASIRDSSYNEQFFGPGTRLTVL.

This clonotype was detected many times. The V gene is TRBV6-6, the J gene TRBJ2-1; 7 bases map to TRBD2. With V trimmed by 2 bases and J by 10 bases, 11 bases remained unmatched. In germline, CDR1 is MNHNY, CDR2 SVGAGI (reference sequence). CDR3 length equals 15 residues. The CDR3 DNA is TGTGCCAGCAGTTACCTGAGACTAGCTAATGGAGAGCAGTTCTTC. It codes for CASSYLRLANGEQFF.

This rearrangement joins TRBV7-6 to TRBJ1-4; 9 positions match TRBD1. This CDR3 is 12 amino acids long. V lost 6 bases, J lost 11 bases, and 4 bases stayed unmatched. The V gene's germline CDR1 is SGHVS and CDR2 FNYEAQ. DNA of the CDR3: TGTGCCAGCAGTCGGGACAGGGTCAAACTGTTTTTT. It encodes CASSRDRVKLFF.

This clonotype showed up many times. The chain uses TRBV13 and TRBJ2-7; D is unresolved. CDR1 and CDR2 (germline): PRHDT, FYEKMQ (reference sequence). This CDR3 region has 15 residues. Deletions cut 3 bases from V and 1 base from J, with 13 bases between. For the CDR3, the DNA is TGTGCCAGCAGCTTTTGGACCTCCCGGTCCTACGAGCAGTACTTC. Amino acid sequence: CASSFWTSRSYEQYF.

This clonotype was counted at least ten times. The chain has TRBV7-3 and TRBJ2-5; a possible D gene is TRBD1 (6 bases). CDR1 is SGHTA, CDR2 FQGTGA, per germline. V lost 6 bases to trimming and J lost 3 bases, with 14 bases between them. The CDR3 is 14 amino acids. CDR3 bases: TGTGCCAGCAGATTTACAGGGACGGAAGAGACCCAGTACTTC. It yields the protein CASRFTGTEETQYF.

The chain employs TRBV12-3 or TRBV12-4 and TRBJ1-6; no firm D call. Trimming took 1 base from V and 0 from J, leaving 13 bases between them. The CDR3 consists of 18 residues. Here the CDR3 reads CASSLGVRQSSYNSPLHF. For the CDR3, the DNA is TGTGCCAGCAGTTTAGGGGTGCGCCAGAGCTCCTATAATTCACCCCTCCACTTT.

At least ten counts were recorded for this clonotype. The chain employs TRBV7-9 and TRBJ2-1, with D perhaps assigned TRBD1 or TRBD2 (5 bases each). This CDR3 comprises 12 residues. Germline loops: CDR1 SEHNR, CDR2 FQNEAQ (reference sequence). Trimming cost V 8 bases and J 8 bases, with 13 bases left between them. This CDR3 reads CASDLMGDEQFF. The DNA of the CDR3 is TGTGCCAGCGATCTTATGGGGGATGAGCAGTTCTTC.

This clonotype was detected a few times. A much larger clone lies a single base off, so this may be a read error. The chain carries TRBV20-1 and TRBJ2-5; a weak D match, TRBD2 (6 bases). This CDR3 is built from 14 residues. Germline CDR1 is DFQATT and CDR2 is SNEGSKA (reference sequence). The chain's CDR3 is CSARVGTLQEAQYF. The CDR3 DNA reads as TGCAGTGCTCGGGTCGGGACTTTACAAGAGGCCCAGTACTTC.